This T cell receptor (beta chain) was recorded in a study of lymphopenia after photon versus proton radiotherapy. Study-wide findings and caveats: Survival link was tested only in deceased patients; proton benefit remains a possibility. Larger post-nadir TCR diversity loss correlated inversely with survival in deceased patients. Post-nadir diversity loss with photons came from oligoclonal expansion, particularly CD8+ Temra cells. Under photons, naive T cells and diversity fell while effector/memory populations rose.

In germline, CDR1 is MNHNS, CDR2 SASEGT. The junction had 4 bases not matched to a gene; V was cut back by 2 bases and J by 4 bases. The CDR3 spans 15 residues. About this clone itself: Its matching antigen is unknown.

Assay used: immunoSEQ multiplex PCR; TCRdb lists only in-frame clones, some missing. The sample carries tens of thousands of clones, 87% recorded once. The rearrangement uses TRBV6-1 and TRBJ2-3, with 9 nucleotides matching TRBD2. The sequencing used peripheral blood, collected from a patient treated with proton-based radiotherapy. The receptor was derived from a woman aged 55 to 70 with cholangiocarcinoma. Some clones in this sample may be carry-over from other donors' samples. CDR3: CASSEWRGGPDTQYF. The CDR3 bases are TGTGCCAGCAGTGAATGGCGGGGGGGACCAGATACGCAGTATTTT.